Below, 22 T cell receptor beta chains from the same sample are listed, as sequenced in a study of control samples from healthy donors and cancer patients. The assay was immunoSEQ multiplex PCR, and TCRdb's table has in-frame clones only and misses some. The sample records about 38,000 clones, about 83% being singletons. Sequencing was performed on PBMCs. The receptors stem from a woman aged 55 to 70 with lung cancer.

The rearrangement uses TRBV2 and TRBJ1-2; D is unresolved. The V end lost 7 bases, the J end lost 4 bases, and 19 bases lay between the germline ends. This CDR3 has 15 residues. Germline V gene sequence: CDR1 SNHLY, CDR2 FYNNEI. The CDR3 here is CASTGRPAGVYGYTF. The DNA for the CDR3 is TGTGCCAGCACCGGCAGGCCGGCTGGAGTCTATGGCTACACCTTC.

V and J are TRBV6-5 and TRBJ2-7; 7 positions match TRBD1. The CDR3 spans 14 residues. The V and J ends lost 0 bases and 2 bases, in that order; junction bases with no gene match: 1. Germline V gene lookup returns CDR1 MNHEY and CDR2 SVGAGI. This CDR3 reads CASSYSGTAYEQYF. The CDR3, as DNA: TGTGCCAGCAGTTACTCTGGGACAGCCTACGAGCAGTACTTC.

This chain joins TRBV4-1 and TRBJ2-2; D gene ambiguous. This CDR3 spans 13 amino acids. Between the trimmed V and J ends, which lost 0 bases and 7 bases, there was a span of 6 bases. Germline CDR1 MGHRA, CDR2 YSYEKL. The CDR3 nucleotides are TGCGCCAGCAGCCAAGATCGGCGCGGGGAGCTGTTTTTT. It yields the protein CASSQDRRGELFF.

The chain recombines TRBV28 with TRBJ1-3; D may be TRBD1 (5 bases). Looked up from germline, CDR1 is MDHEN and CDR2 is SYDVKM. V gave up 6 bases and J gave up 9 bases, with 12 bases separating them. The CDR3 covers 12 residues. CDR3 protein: CASRTHGGTIYF. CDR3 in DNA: TGTGCCAGCAGAACCCACGGGGGCACCATATATTTT. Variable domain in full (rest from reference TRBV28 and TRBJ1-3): DVKVTQSSRYLVKRTGEKVFLECVQDMDHENMFWYRQDPGLGLRLIYFSYDVKMKEKGDIPEGYSVSREKKERFSLILESASTNQTSMYLCASRTHGGTIYFGEGSWLTVV.

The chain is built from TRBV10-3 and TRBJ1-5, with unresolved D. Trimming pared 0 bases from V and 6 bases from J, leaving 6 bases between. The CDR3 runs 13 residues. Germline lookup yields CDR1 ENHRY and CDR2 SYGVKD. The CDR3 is CAISESDGQPQHF. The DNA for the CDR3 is TGTGCCATCAGTGAGTCGGACGGTCAGCCCCAGCATTTT.

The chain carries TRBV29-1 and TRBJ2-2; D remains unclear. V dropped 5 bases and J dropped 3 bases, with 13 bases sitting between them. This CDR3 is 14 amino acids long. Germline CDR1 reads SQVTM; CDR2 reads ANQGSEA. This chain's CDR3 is CSVSRRIDTGELFF. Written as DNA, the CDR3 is TGCAGCGTTTCGCGTCGCATCGACACCGGGGAGCTGTTTTTT.

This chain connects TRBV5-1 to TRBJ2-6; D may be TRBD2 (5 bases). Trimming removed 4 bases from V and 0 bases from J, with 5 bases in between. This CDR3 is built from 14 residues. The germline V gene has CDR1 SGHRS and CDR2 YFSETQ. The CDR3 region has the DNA TGCGCCAGCAGCCGGGACTCTGGGGCCAACGTCCTGACTTTC. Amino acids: CASSRDSGANVLTF.

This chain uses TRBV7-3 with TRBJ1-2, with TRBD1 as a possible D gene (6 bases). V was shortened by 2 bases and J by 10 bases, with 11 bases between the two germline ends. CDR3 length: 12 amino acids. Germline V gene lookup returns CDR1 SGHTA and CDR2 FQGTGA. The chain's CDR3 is CASSLGRGDYTF. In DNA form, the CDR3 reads TGTGCCAGCAGCTTAGGCAGGGGAGACTACACCTTC.

Here the CDR3 reads CASSLERKTEAFF. In nucleotides, the CDR3 is TGTGCCAGCAGCTTAGAACGTAAGACTGAAGCTTTCTTT. This chain uses TRBV11-3 with TRBJ1-1; D is undetermined. CDR1 is SGHNT, CDR2 YENEEA, per germline. The CDR3 is 13 residues long. Trimming took off 0 bases at V and 5 bases at J, with 7 bases between the two ends. The variable domain in full, with the rest retrieved from reference TRBV11-3 and TRBJ1-1, is EAGVVQSPRYKIIEKKQPVAFWCNPISGHNTLYWYLQNLGQGPELLIRYENEEAVDDSQLPKDRFSAERLKGVDSTLKIQPAELGDSAVYLCASSLERKTEAFFGQGTRLTVV.

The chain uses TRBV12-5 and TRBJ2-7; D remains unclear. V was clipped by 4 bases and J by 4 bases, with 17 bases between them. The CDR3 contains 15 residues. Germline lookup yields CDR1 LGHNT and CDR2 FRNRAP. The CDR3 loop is CASGSGPDLIYEQYF. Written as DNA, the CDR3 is TGTGCTAGTGGTTCGGGCCCCGATTTGATTTACGAGCAGTACTTC.

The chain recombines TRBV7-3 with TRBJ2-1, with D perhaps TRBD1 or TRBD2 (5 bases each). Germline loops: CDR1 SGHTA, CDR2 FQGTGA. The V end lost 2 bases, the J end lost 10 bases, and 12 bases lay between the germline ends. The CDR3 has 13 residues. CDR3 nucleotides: TGTGCCAGCAGCTTAGGGGGACGGGTCGAGCAGTTCTTC. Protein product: CASSLGGRVEQFF.

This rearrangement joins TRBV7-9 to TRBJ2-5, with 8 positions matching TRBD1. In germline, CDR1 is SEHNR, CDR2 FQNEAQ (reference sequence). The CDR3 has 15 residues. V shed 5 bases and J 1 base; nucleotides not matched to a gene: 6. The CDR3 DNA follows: TGTGCCAGCAGCCTCCTGGGACAGGCCCAAGAGACCCAGTACTTC. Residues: CASSLLGQAQETQYF.

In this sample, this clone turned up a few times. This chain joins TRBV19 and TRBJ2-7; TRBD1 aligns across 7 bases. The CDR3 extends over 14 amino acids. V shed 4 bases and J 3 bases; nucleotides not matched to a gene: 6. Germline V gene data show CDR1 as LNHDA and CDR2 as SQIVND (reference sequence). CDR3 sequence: CASSTPTGNYEQYF. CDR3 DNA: TGTGCCAGTAGTACTCCGACAGGGAACTACGAGCAGTACTTC.

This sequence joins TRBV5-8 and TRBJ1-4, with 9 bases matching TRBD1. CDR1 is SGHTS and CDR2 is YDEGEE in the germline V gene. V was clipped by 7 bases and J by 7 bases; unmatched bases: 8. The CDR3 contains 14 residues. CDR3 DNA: TGTGCCAGCCGCCCCGGACAGGGGCGTGAAAAACTGTTTTTT. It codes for CASRPGQGREKLFF.

This chain's CDR3 is CASTVRDSYYEQYF. CDR3 nucleotides: TGTGCCAGCACCGTCCGGGACAGCTACTACGAGCAGTACTTC. The chain has TRBV7-8 and TRBJ2-7; 7 bases are shared with TRBD1. CDR1 and CDR2 (germline): SGHVS, FQNEAQ. This CDR3 has 14 residues. V shed 7 bases, J shed 3 bases, and the junction held 9 bases outside the gene matches.

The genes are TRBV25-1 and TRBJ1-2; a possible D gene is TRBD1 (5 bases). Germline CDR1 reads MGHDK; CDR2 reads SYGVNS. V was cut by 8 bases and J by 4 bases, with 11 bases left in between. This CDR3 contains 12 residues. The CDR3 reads CASAGGSYGYTF. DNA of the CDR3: TGTGCCAGCGCGGGGGGGTCCTATGGCTACACCTTC.

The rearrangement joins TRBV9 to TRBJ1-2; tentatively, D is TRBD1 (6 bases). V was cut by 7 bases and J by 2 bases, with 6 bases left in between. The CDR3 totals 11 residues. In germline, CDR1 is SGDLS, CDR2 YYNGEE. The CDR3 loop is CASGQNYGYTF. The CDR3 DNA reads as TGTGCCAGCGGACAGAACTATGGCTACACCTTC.

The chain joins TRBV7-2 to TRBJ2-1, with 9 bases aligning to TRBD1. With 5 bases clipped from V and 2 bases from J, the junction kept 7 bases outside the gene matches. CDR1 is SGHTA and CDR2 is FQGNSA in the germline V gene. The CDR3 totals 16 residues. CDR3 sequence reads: CASSESRDRAYNEQFF. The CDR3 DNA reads TGTGCCAGCAGCGAATCCCGGGACAGGGCCTACAATGAGCAGTTCTTC.

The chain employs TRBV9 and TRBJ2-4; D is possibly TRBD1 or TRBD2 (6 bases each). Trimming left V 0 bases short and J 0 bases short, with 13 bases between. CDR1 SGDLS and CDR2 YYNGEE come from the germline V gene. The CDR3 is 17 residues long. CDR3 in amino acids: CASSVEVGGEAKNIQYF. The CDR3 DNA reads TGTGCCAGCAGCGTAGAGGTGGGGGGCGAAGCCAAAAACATTCAGTACTTC.

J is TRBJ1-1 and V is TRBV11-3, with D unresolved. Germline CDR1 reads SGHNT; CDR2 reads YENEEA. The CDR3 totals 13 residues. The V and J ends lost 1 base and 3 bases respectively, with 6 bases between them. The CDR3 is CASSLGGDTEAFF. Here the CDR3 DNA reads TGTGCCAGCAGCTTAGGCGGGGACACTGAAGCTTTCTTT.

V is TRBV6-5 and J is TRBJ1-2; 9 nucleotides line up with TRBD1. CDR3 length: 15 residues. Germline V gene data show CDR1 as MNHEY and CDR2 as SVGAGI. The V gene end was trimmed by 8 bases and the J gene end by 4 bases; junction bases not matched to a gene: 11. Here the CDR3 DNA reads TGTGCCAGCGCTTTCCGGGGACAGGGAACCTATGGCTACACCTTC. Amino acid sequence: CASAFRGQGTYGYTF.

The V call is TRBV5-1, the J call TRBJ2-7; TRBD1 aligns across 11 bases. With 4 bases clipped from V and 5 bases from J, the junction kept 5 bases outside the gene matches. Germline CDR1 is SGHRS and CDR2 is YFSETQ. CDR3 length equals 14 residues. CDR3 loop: CASSGDRGSHEQYF. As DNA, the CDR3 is TGCGCCAGCAGCGGGGACAGGGGGAGCCACGAGCAGTACTTC.